This is a list of T cell receptor beta chains from one sample in a study of OX40 agonist ivuxolimab in advanced cancers. TCRdb keeps only in-frame clones here, not all; method: immunoSEQ multiplex PCR. The sample includes 34,000 or so clones, roughly 80% of them seen just once. Source: CD4+ or CD8+ T cells sorted from blood, taken in a trial of the OX40 agonist ivuxolimab. These receptors came from an adult with an advanced solid tumor such as melanoma, head and neck, liver or kidney cancer. The CDR3 runs from the conserved cysteine through the conserved F or W. The D gene is left open where the match is weak. Clone size is not always given. Where it is, it says once, few, many or a class for expanded clones.

V	J	size	D	CDR3	DNA
TRBV12-5	TRBJ2-1	.	.	CASGLGAASYNEQFF	TGTGCTAGTGGTTTGGGGGCGGCATCCTACAATGAGCAGTTCTTC
TRBV5-1	TRBJ2-1	.	TRBD1	CASSLDADRGQDNEQFF	TGCGCCAGCAGCTTGGATGCGGACAGGGGGCAAGACAATGAGCAGTTCTTC
TRBV19	TRBJ1-5	.	TRBD1	CASRVRDRGTMGNQPQHF	TGTGCCAGTCGTGTCCGGGACAGGGGAACTATGGGCAATCAGCCCCAGCATTTT
TRBV4-2	TRBJ2-2	once	TRBD2	CASSQESGGTGGELFF	TGTGCCAGCAGCCAAGAGAGCGGGGGAACGGGCGGGGAGCTGTTTTTT
TRBV27	TRBJ1-6	once	.	CASSTGFHSPLHF	TGTGCCAGCAGTACAGGTTTTCATTCACCCCTCCACTTT
TRBV5-5	TRBJ2-5	once	.	CASSFGRGEETQYF	TGTGCCAGCAGCTTCGGTAGGGGTGAGGAGACCCAGTACTTC
TRBV13	TRBJ1-5	.	.	CASSFGRVRQPQHF	TGTGCCAGCAGCTTTGGACGAGTTCGGCAGCCCCAGCATTTT
TRBV6-1	TRBJ1-2	.	TRBD1	CASRPQGANYGYTF	TGTGCCAGCAGACCACAGGGGGCAAACTATGGCTACACCTTC
TRBV5-1	TRBJ2-5	few	.	CASSLSDSPYQETQYF	TGCGCCAGCAGCCTCTCGGACAGTCCTTACCAAGAGACCCAGTACTTC
TRBV6-5	TRBJ1-1	.	.	CASSYSQGTTEAFF	TGTGCCAGCAGTTACTCGCAGGGCACAACTGAAGCTTTCTTT
TRBV28	TRBJ2-2	.	TRBD1	CASRVGTGFTGELFF	TGTGCCAGCAGAGTTGGGACAGGGTTTACCGGGGAGCTGTTTTTT
TRBV7-2	TRBJ1-1	.	.	CASSLTEGGTEAFF	TGTGCCAGCAGCTTAACTGAGGGGGGGACTGAAGCTTTCTTT
TRBV4-3	TRBJ2-7	.	.	CASSQDGTTSAEQYF	TGCGCCAGCAGCCAAGACGGGACCACCTCGGCCGAGCAGTACTTC
TRBV11-2	TRBJ2-1	.	TRBD2	CASRRGLGGRNNEQFF	TGTGCCAGCAGGAGGGGCCTGGGCGGGAGGAACAATGAGCAGTTCTTC
TRBV18	TRBJ2-5	.	.	CASSPPAGRETQYF	TGTGCCAGCTCACCACCGGCTGGTAGGGAGACCCAGTACTTC
TRBV4-2	TRBJ2-1	.	.	CASSQVSVSYNEQFF	TGTGCCAGCAGCCAAGTTTCAGTTTCCTACAATGAGCAGTTCTTC
TRBV4-1	TRBJ1-1	.	.	CASSQQGGYTEAFF	TGCGCCAGCAGCCAACAGGGCGGGTACACTGAAGCTTTCTTT
TRBV4-1	TRBJ2-7	.	.	CASRRLGGSSYEQYF	TGCGCCAGCAGGCGCCTTGGGGGATCCTCCTACGAGCAGTACTTC
TRBV18	TRBJ2-1	.	TRBD2	CASSLLAGSSYNEQFF	TGTGCCAGCTCACTATTAGCGGGGAGCTCCTACAATGAGCAGTTCTTC
TRBV28	TRBJ2-5	few	.	CASSQGGLKETQYF	TGTGCCAGCAGCCAAGGGGGGCTCAAAGAGACCCAGTACTTC
TRBV6-6	TRBJ2-7	.	TRBD1	CASSRQGFEQYF	TGTGCCAGCAGCCGACAGGGATTCGAGCAGTACTTC
TRBV7-3	TRBJ1-2	few	.	CASSPELGEYTF	TGTGCCAGCAGCCCCGAGTTGGGGGAATACACCTTC
TRBV7-7	TRBJ2-2	.	.	CASSSTEKGTGELFF	TGTGCCAGCAGCTCGACAGAGAAAGGGACCGGGGAGCTGTTTTTT
TRBV10-2	TRBJ2-7	.	TRBD2	CASSELSAGVSRSEQYF	TGCGCCAGCAGTGAGTTATCAGCGGGAGTGTCAAGAAGCGAGCAGTACTTC
TRBV18	TRBJ1-3	.	.	CASSDPGRNTIYF	TGTGCCAGCTCGGACCCCGGGCGAAACACCATATATTTT
TRBV28	TRBJ2-5	.	.	CASSPNRALGTQYF	TGTGCCAGCAGTCCAAACCGGGCTCTTGGGACCCAGTACTTC
TRBV10-1	TRBJ2-7	.	TRBD2	CASSGGLAGSYEQYF	TGCGCCAGCAGTGGGGGACTAGCGGGGTCCTACGAGCAGTACTTC
TRBV5-1	TRBJ2-5	.	.	CASSLGDQETQYF	TGCGCCAGCAGCTTGGGCGATCAAGAGACCCAGTACTTC
TRBV5-6	TRBJ1-1	.	.	CASSLRSWVTSTEAFF	TGTGCCAGCAGCTTGCGGTCATGGGTAACAAGCACTGAAGCTTTCTTT
TRBV28	TRBJ2-7	.	TRBD1	CASSLFLGQGAVEQYF	TGTGCCAGCAGTTTATTCTTGGGACAGGGGGCAGTCGAGCAGTACTTC
TRBV7-2	TRBJ2-5	.	.	CASSLVLQETQYF	TGTGCCAGCAGCTTAGTTTTACAAGAGACCCAGTACTTC
TRBV11-2	TRBJ2-7	.	TRBD2	CASSSLTSIYEQYF	TGTGCCAGCAGCTCCCTGACTAGCATCTACGAGCAGTACTTC
TRBV19	TRBJ2-2	.	.	CASSRTLNTGELFF	TGTGCCAGTAGTCGGACACTGAACACCGGGGAGCTGTTTTTT
TRBV9	TRBJ1-3	.	.	CASSVAGNTIYF	TGTGCCAGCAGCGTAGCTGGAAACACCATATATTTT
TRBV7-3	TRBJ2-2	.	TRBD1	CASSLTGTGNGELFF	TGTGCCAGCAGCTTAACCGGGACAGGGAACGGGGAGCTGTTTTTT
TRBV30	TRBJ1-1	.	TRBD1	CAWSRGGAGGTEAFF	TGTGCCTGGAGTCGAGGGGGCGCGGGAGGCACTGAAGCTTTCTTT
TRBV4-2	TRBJ2-3	.	.	CASSQEGGGPADTQYF	TGTGCCAGCAGCCAAGAAGGGGGAGGGCCCGCAGATACGCAGTATTTT
TRBV4-3	TRBJ1-1	.	.	CASSQKRGSGGRTEAFF	TGCGCCAGCAGCCAAAAGAGAGGTAGTGGGGGCCGAACTGAAGCTTTCTTT
TRBV5-4	TRBJ1-1	.	TRBD1	CASSLEPTGGNTEAFF	TGTGCCAGCAGCTTGGAGCCTACAGGGGGGAACACTGAAGCTTTCTTT
TRBV7-2	TRBJ1-4	.	.	CASSPDFGTEKLFF	TGTGCCAGCAGCCCCGACTTCGGTACGGAAAAACTGTTTTTT
TRBV4-1	TRBJ2-5	once	TRBD2	CASSQGYSGGRETQYF	TGCGCCAGCAGCCAAGGGTACTCGGGGGGGAGAGAGACCCAGTACTTC
TRBV6-1	TRBJ2-7	.	TRBD1	CASSRGETGTYEQYF	TGTGCCAGCTCTCGAGGGGAGACAGGGACCTACGAGCAGTACTTC
TRBV18	TRBJ1-1	.	TRBD1	CASPQGGTEAFF	TGTGCCAGCCCCCAGGGGGGTACTGAAGCTTTCTTT
TRBV5-1	TRBJ2-7	.	TRBD2	CASSLAGTSGGYEQYF	TGCGCCAGCAGCTTGGCCGGGACTAGCGGGGGTTACGAGCAGTACTTC
TRBV6-5	TRBJ2-7	.	TRBD1	CASSYSGGGDEQYF	TGTGCCAGCAGTTATTCAGGGGGCGGCGACGAGCAGTACTTC
TRBV28	TRBJ2-3	.	.	CASSVGGLSTDTQYF	TGTGCCAGCAGTGTCGGGGGCTTGAGCACAGATACGCAGTATTTT
TRBV7-2	TRBJ2-5	.	.	CASSFAAETQYF	TGTGCCAGCTCGTTCGCGGCGGAGACCCAGTACTTC
TRBV27	TRBJ1-4	.	TRBD1	CASSPGQGWGNEKLFF	TGTGCCAGCAGTCCGGGACAGGGGTGGGGTAATGAAAAACTGTTTTTT